One T cell receptor beta chain is described in this entry. Generated by immunoSEQ multiplex PCR, the TCRdb table keeps only in-frame clones and is missing some. Seen here are some 260,000 clones, around 89% observed once, and the top ten hold roughly 6%. The sample originates from a study of blood T cell repertoires in COVID-19. About the research overall: Samples representing acute and convalescent COVID-19 were sourced from the United States, Italy and Spain. PBMCs, B-cell-depleted T cells, or T cells provided the cDNA or gDNA that made up the material.

The material sequenced was peripheral blood. The TCR was taken from a woman in her twenties or thirties with COVID-19, enrolled during active disease.

The DNA of the CDR3 is TGCAGTGCTAGTGTACAGGGGGCCGGCTACACCTTC. Its translation is CSASVQGAGYTF. The genes are TRBV20-1 and TRBJ1-2; 9 nucleotides line up with TRBD1. Trimming took 3 bases from V and 8 from J; bases not matched to a gene: 4. Germline V gene sequence: CDR1 DFQATT, CDR2 SNEGSKA (reference sequence). CDR3 length: 12 amino acids.